This TCR beta chain derives from a study of T cell responses to AZD1222 COVID-19 vaccine (dated by TCRdb to the early 2020s). Regarding the research as a whole: AZD1222 recipients whose second dose came at about 4 weeks and those whose second dose came at about 12 weeks were combined into one group, since spike-specific TCR depth and breadth did not differ between the two schedules. TCR sequencing was performed for 230 to 250 trial participants, of whom 200 to 210 were given two doses of AZD1222 and some 26 were given two doses of MenACWY control vaccine. Trial participants were enrolled by age into 18-55, 56-69 and 70-plus year subgroups, with roughly 150, 30 and 60 TCR-sequenced participants respectively.

Comments on this clone: Its antigen is not yet known. There are no base qualities to consult, and no much larger clone falls within one base.

The CDR3 regions of human TCRbeta chains were subjected to immunosequencing. Processing in the source paper ran as follows. Repertoire TCRs were matched against a reference library of SARS-CoV-2-specific TCRs generated with the MIRA antigen-specificity platform. Breadth meant the fraction of unique TCRs that were SARS-CoV-2-associated, whereas depth meant the fraction of total T cells that were SARS-CoV-2-associated. Using the MIRA data, each spike-specific TCR was assigned both to the spike region to which the TCR was reactive and to a CD4 or CD8 class. Log10-transformed breadth and depth values were compared by one-way ANOVA with Sidak's multiple comparisons tests. Imported from immuneACCESS, the table was reduced by TCRdb to in-frame sequences with V and J called. These copies leave out some clones; in studies compared against another copy, an unresolved V gene accounts for under half, and the cause of the remainder is not known. V and J calls and clone size are those listed in that table; D and trimming were worked out from the DNA. For this sample there are 90,000 or so clones; around nine tenths appear just once. The ten largest clones represent approximately 21% of the sample.

CDR1 SGHRS and CDR2 YFSETQ were looked up in the germline V gene. The CDR3 runs 16 residues from the cysteine to the phenylalanine. Kept here is only the CDR3 DNA, which spans 48 bases and is read in frame from base 1. V is cut back by 0 bases and J by 5 bases, with 9 bases in the junction unmatched. What the time point label conveys for this sample: baseline before first vaccination. Vaccinee samples were obtained from the UK trials COV001 and COV002, which included a single-blind randomized controlled phase 2/3 trial of AZD1222 (ChAdOx1 nCoV-19) in healthy adults. For TCRbeta chain sequencing, PBMC samples from trial participants were taken at day 0 and at day 28 after the second dose. Overall study outcomes, separate from this receptor: In the small 56-69-year group, the increase in depth fell short of significance, most likely because of low power. The vaccine-associated CD4 TCRs covered the entire spike protein, and the dominant responses fell in regions 160-218 and 743-854. Conclusions about previously exposed vaccinees are limited because only a handful of AZD1222 recipients were SARS-CoV-2 seropositive at baseline. After two AZD1222 doses, spike-specific TCR breadth and depth were significantly higher than at day 0 and than in MenACWY recipients. No day 14 peak-response samples were available, so repertoires were characterized only after the peak T cell response. Participants were mostly white British, with more females than males. The authors suggested clonal diversity may have been underestimated. Nearly half of unique spike-specific TCRs reportedly recognized epitopes outside regions mutated in the B.1.351 and B.1.1.7 variants.

This TCR was recovered from an adult in good health. The V and J segments used are TRBV5-1 and TRBJ1-2, with 8 bases matching TRBD1. The sequencing used peripheral blood, collected on day 0 of AZD1222 vaccination. Here the CDR3 is given as CASSLVGTGHAYGYTF. The DNA sequence is given as TGCGCCAGCAGCTTGGTGGGGACAGGCCACGCGTATGGCTACACCTTC. Extended through the reference TRBV5-1 and TRBJ1-2 proteins, this CDR3 yields the full variable domain: KAGVTQTPRYLIKTRGQQVTLSCSPISGHRSVSWYQQTPGQGLQFLFEYFSETQRNKGNFPGRFSGRQFSNSRSEMNVSTLELGDSALYLCASSLVGTGHAYGYTFGSGTRLTVV.